The 17 T cell receptor beta chains below come from one sample, sequenced in a study of control samples from healthy donors and cancer patients. Profiled with immunoSEQ multiplex PCR; TCRdb holds only in-frame clones, not every one. The sample has roughly 70,000 clones, under 90% seen once. Sequencing was carried out using blood. The origin of the receptors is a man aged 45-65 years in good health.

This chain joins TRBV27 and TRBJ2-7; tentatively, D is TRBD2 (5 bases). The CDR3 length is 17 residues. V lost 0 bases to trimming and J lost 3 bases, with 18 bases between them. In germline, CDR1 is MNHEY, CDR2 SMNVEV (reference sequence). The CDR3, as DNA: TGTGCCAGCAGTTTATCCGGACCGACTACACTAAACTACGAGCAGTACTTC. This sequence encodes CASSLSGPTTLNYEQYF.

In nucleotides, the CDR3 is TGCGCCAGCAGCCAAGACAATGCCCCGGGGCTAGCGGAGGGGGCAGATACGCAGTATTTT. Protein product: CASSQDNAPGLAEGADTQYF. This chain uses TRBV4-1 with TRBJ2-3; TRBD2 is a possible D gene (7 bases). The CDR3 loop spans 20 amino acids. The V end was cut by 0 bases, the J end by 4 bases, with 26 bases between. The germline gives CDR1 MGHRA, CDR2 YSYEKL.

V usage is TRBV7-8 and J usage is TRBJ1-4; D perhaps matches TRBD1 (5 bases). The germline CDR1 and CDR2 sequences are SGHVS and FQNEAQ. The CDR3 totals 16 residues. V was trimmed by 4 bases and J by 2 bases, leaving 14 bases between them. The CDR3 sequence is CASSSRPTVTNEKLFF. The CDR3 region has the DNA TGTGCCAGCAGCTCTAGGCCGACAGTCACTAATGAAAAACTGTTTTTT.

This clone has a single count. The gene calls are TRBV2 and TRBJ1-2; D unresolved. The CDR3 consists of 14 residues. Germline V gene data show CDR1 as SNHLY and CDR2 as FYNNEI. V was trimmed by 4 bases and J by 3 bases, leaving 12 bases between them. CDR3 nucleotide sequence: TGTGCCAGCAGTGTAATACAGCCGGACTATGGCTACACCTTC. Translation: CASSVIQPDYGYTF.

This clone was counted a single time. The chain recombines TRBV21-1 with TRBJ1-1; the table calls TRBD1, which could not be checked here. TRBV21-1 is recorded as a pseudogene. The CDR3 is 19 residues long. CDR3 loop: CASSKALEGGQTLNTEAFF. In DNA form, the CDR3 reads TGTGCCAGCAGCAAAGCGCTCGAAGGGGGTCAAACCTTGAACACTGAAGCTTTCTTT.

V gene TRBV7-8 combines with J gene TRBJ1-3; 10 bases map to TRBD1. Germline trimming cut 1 base from V and 4 bases from J; bases unmatched to any gene: 7. The CDR3 sequence is 17 residues long. Per the germline V gene, CDR1 is SGHVS and CDR2 is FQNEAQ. CDR3 amino acids: CASSLVGGQGMGNTIYF. The DNA for the CDR3 is TGTGCCAGCAGCTTAGTAGGGGGACAGGGGATGGGAAACACCATATATTTT. The full variable domain, its missing parts supplied by reference TRBV7-8 and TRBJ1-3, is GAGVSQSPRYKVAKRGQDVALRCDPISGHVSLFWYQQALGQGPEFLTYFQNEAQLDKSGLPSDRFFAERPEGSVSTLKIQRTQQEDSAVYLCASSLVGGQGMGNTIYFGEGSWLTVV.

CDR3 loop: CASSRDYQQETQYF. The CDR3 DNA is TGTGCCAGCAGCCGGGACTACCAACAAGAGACCCAGTACTTC. The genes are TRBV7-2 and TRBJ2-5; TRBD2 matches 7 bases. The CDR3 consists of 14 residues. After removal of 5 bases from V and 2 bases from J, the junction contained 5 bases not matched to a gene. Germline V gives CDR1 SGHTA, CDR2 FQGNSA.

V and J are TRBV4-3 and TRBJ1-2, with a weak D call TRBD1 (6 bases). Germline CDR1 and CDR2: LGHNA and YSLEER. Trimming took 1 base from V and 5 from J, leaving 17 bases between them. CDR3 size: 16 residues. The CDR3 here is CASSQGRSGAGYGYTF. The CDR3 DNA follows: TGCGCCAGCAGCCAAGGCCGGTCGGGGGCAGGGTATGGCTACACCTTC.

The rearrangement uses TRBV7-9 and TRBJ1-6; D remains ambiguous. Germline CDR1 SEHNR, CDR2 FQNEAQ (reference sequence). Deletions cut 2 bases from V and 3 bases from J, with 20 bases between. This CDR3 is 19 amino acids long. The CDR3 here is CASSLSLGSGELYNSPLHF. The CDR3 DNA sequence: TGTGCCAGCAGCTTATCATTGGGGTCGGGTGAACTCTATAATTCACCCCTCCACTTT.

This clone occurred once. The V call is TRBV6-1, the J call TRBJ2-3; D gene ambiguous. The CDR3 loop spans 11 amino acids. The V and J ends lost 6 bases and 8 bases respectively, with 9 bases between them. Germline CDR1 and CDR2: MNHNS and SASEGT. The CDR3 DNA reads TGTGCCAGCAGCCTCGATGTTACGCAGTATTTT. It encodes CASSLDVTQYF.

The chain employs TRBV5-6 and TRBJ1-3; 9 positions agree with TRBD1. CDR1 SGHDT and CDR2 YYEEEE come from the germline V gene. The J segment lost 2 bases and the V segment lost 4 bases, leaving 10 bases of the junction unmatched. The CDR3 totals 17 residues. CDR3 sequence: CASSGYRGPKAGNTIYF. CDR3 DNA sequence: TGTGCCAGCAGCGGATACAGGGGGCCCAAGGCTGGAAACACCATATATTTT.

J is TRBJ2-1 and V is TRBV19, with 9 nucleotides matching TRBD2. In germline, CDR1 is LNHDA, CDR2 SQIVND (reference sequence). Losses at the gene ends were 6 bases for V and 5 bases for J; bases not matched to a gene: 11. The CDR3 extends over 16 amino acids. CDR3 protein: CASRLFWLAGNNEQFF. In nucleotides, the CDR3 is TGTGCCAGTAGATTATTTTGGCTAGCGGGAAACAATGAGCAGTTCTTC.

This clone showed up just once. The V call is TRBV11-2, the J call TRBJ2-5; TRBD2 is a possible D gene (5 bases). Germline V gene data show CDR1 as SGHAT and CDR2 as FQNNGV. The V and J ends lost 3 bases and 4 bases respectively, with 18 bases between them. The CDR3 runs 16 residues. In DNA form, the CDR3 reads TGTGCCAGCAGCTTGGATGGACTCGCCCGCAGAGAGACCCAGTACTTC. It yields the protein CASSLDGLARRETQYF. The whole variable domain, remainder taken from reference TRBV11-2 and TRBJ2-5, is EAGVAQSPRYKIIEKRQSVAFWCNPISGHATLYWYQQILGQGPKLLIQFQNNGVVDDSQLPKDRFSAERLKGVDSTLKIQPAKLEDSAVYLCASSLDGLARRETQYFGPGTRLLVL.

V usage is TRBV6-2 or TRBV6-3 and J usage is TRBJ2-3, with TRBD1 matching over 11 bases. The CDR3 has 15 residues. Germline V gene sequence: CDR1 MNHEY, CDR2 SVGEGT. V lost 6 bases, J lost 7 bases, and 9 bases stayed unmatched. Here the CDR3 DNA reads TGTGCCAGCAGCGGTGGACAGGGGGCGCGAAATACGCAGTATTTT. Encoded protein: CASSGGQGARNTQYF.

The CDR3 loop is CSVRAAEETQYF. In nucleotides, the CDR3 is TGCAGCGTCCGGGCGGCGGAAGAGACCCAGTACTTC. The J gene is TRBJ2-5, the V gene TRBV29-1; D not resolved. CDR1 is SQVTM, CDR2 ANQGSEA, per germline. V was shortened by 6 bases and J by 3 bases, with 11 bases between the two germline ends. The CDR3 contains 12 residues.

This chain links TRBV6-2 or TRBV6-3 with TRBJ1-5; 9 bases agree with TRBD1. The length of the CDR3 is 16 residues. The J segment lost 6 bases and the V segment lost 5 bases, leaving 11 bases of the junction unmatched. Per the germline V gene, CDR1 is MNHEY and CDR2 is SVGEGT. CDR3 region: CASSRELQGAGQPQHF. CDR3 bases: TGTGCCAGCAGTAGGGAGCTACAGGGGGCAGGTCAGCCCCAGCATTTT.

The chain is built from TRBV7-9 and TRBJ2-7; 8 bases match TRBD1. Germline V gene lookup returns CDR1 SEHNR and CDR2 FQNEAQ (reference sequence). With 5 bases clipped from V and 2 bases from J, the junction kept 5 bases outside the gene matches. CDR3 length equals 14 residues. CDR3 protein: CASSGGTGTYEQYF. Written as DNA, the CDR3 is TGTGCCAGCAGCGGGGGGACAGGAACCTACGAGCAGTACTTC.